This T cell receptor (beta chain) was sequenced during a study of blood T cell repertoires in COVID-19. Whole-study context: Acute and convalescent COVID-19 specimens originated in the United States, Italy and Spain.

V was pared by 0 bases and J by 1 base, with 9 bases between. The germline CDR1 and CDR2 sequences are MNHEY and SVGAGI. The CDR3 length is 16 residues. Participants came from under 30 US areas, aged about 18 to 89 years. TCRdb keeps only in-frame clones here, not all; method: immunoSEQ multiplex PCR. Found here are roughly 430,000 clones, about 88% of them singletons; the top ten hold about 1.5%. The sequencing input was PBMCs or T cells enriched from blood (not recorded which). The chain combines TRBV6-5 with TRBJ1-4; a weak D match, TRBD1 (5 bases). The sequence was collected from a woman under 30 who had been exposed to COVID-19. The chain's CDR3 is CASSYSGAQTNEKLFF. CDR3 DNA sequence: TGTGCCAGCAGTTACTCAGGGGCTCAAACTAATGAAAAACTGTTTTTT.